This T cell receptor beta chain is drawn from a study of blood T cell repertoires in COVID-19. Study-wide context: PBMCs, B-cell-depleted T cells, or T cells provided the cDNA or gDNA that made up the material.

The ends were cut back, 5 bases at V and 5 bases at J, with 15 bases in the middle. The CDR3 covers 15 residues. Germline lookup yields CDR1 SGHAT and CDR2 FQNNGV. Here immunoSEQ multiplex PCR was the method, and the copy in TCRdb shows in-frame clones only, minus some. Found here are about 140,000 clones, about 80% of them singletons; the top ten hold about 8%. The specimen sequenced was peripheral blood. The V and J genes are TRBV11-2 and TRBJ2-2; D gene uncertain. The receptor's source is a human donor in a cohort sampled during active COVID-19. CDR3 nucleotide sequence: TGTGCCAGCAGCCACCATCAGCGAGGTACCGGGGAGCTGTTTTTT. Protein: CASSHHQRGTGELFF. Full variable domain (missing parts from reference TRBV11-2 and TRBJ2-2): EAGVAQSPRYKIIEKRQSVAFWCNPISGHATLYWYQQILGQGPKLLIQFQNNGVVDDSQLPKDRFSAERLKGVDSTLKIQPAKLEDSAVYLCASSHHQRGTGELFFGEGSRLTVL.